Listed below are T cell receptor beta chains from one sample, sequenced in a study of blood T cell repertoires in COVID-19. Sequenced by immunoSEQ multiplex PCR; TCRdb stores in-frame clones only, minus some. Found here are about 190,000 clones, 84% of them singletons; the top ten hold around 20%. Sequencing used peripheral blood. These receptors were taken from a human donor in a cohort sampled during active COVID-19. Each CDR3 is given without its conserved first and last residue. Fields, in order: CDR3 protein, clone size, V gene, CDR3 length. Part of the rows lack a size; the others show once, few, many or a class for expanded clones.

ATSRGTGPSPIEQY | NA | TRBV15 | 14
ASSAEFFGQPQH | NA | TRBV18 | 12
ASNTGTESTDTQY | NA | TRBV5-4 | 13
ASSRPQSTGELF | NA | TRBV6-5 | 12
ASSQDRRYYGYT | NA | TRBV3-1/TRBV3-2 | 12
ASSQVPSGGWGEQY | NA | TRBV4-1 | 14
ASSSEDRQSSSKLF | NA | TRBV28 | 14
ASSIADTQY | NA | TRBV5-6 | 9
ATSRVRGDRRFEYGYT | NA | TRBV15 | 16
SASRSGRRGFYEQY | NA | TRBV20-1 | 14
ASSLGPRGSNEQF | NA | TRBV11-2 | 13
ASSDGHFGAQF | many | TRBV9 | 11
ASSPRGSRNTEAF | NA | TRBV7-6 | 13
ASSTTGIDTQY | NA | TRBV19 | 11